These 9 T cell receptor beta chains were all obtained from the same sample, sequenced in a study of liver allograft versus peripheral blood T cells. Looking at the study overall: The authors compared T cell receptor repertoires in transplanted livers with recipients' peripheral blood repertoires.

TCRdb re-analysed the reads in MiXCR, keeping a single row per CDR3 protein. The sample has some 14,000 distinct CDR3 sequences; under 20% are singletons. Receptors were obtained from a human patient who had a liver transplant. Some T cells may be provided by the graft donor.

The chain carries TRBV20-1 and TRBJ2-7; TRBD1 might be the D (6 bases). The CDR3 covers 14 residues. Deletions cut 4 bases from V and 4 bases from J, with 17 bases between. Germline-derived CDR1 and CDR2 are DFQATT and SNEGSKA (reference sequence). The CDR3 DNA reads TGCAGTGCTACTACAGGGTCGGGGATGTACGAGCAGTACTTC. Amino acids: CSATTGSGMYEQYF.

Sample share makes this clonotype medium-sized. This sequence joins TRBV6-2 or TRBV6-3 and TRBJ1-3; no clear D. The germline V gene has CDR1 MNHEY and CDR2 SVGEGT. This CDR3 is 16 amino acids long. V lost 6 bases, J lost 0 bases, and 15 bases lay in between. CDR3 residues: CASSLYQGSSGNTIYF. The CDR3 coding sequence is TGTGCCAGCAGCCTATACCAAGGCTCCTCTGGAAACACCATATATTTT.

This clonotype was counted between two and nine times. The chain joins TRBV7-2 to TRBJ2-1; D is possibly TRBD1 or TRBD2 (5 bases each). V shed 1 base and J shed 1 base, with 11 bases lying between them. CDR3 length: 16 residues. CDR1 and CDR2 (germline): SGHTA, FQGNSA. This CDR3 is CASSLGGSGSYNEQFF. Here the CDR3 DNA reads TGTGCCAGCAGCTTAGGGGGGTCGGGGTCCTACAATGAGCAGTTCTTC.

Here the CDR3 reads CASSFSGDRADEQYF. The CDR3 nucleotides are TGCGCCAGCAGCTTCTCTGGGGACAGGGCCGACGAGCAGTACTTC. The chain couples TRBV5-1 to TRBJ2-7, with 9 positions matching TRBD1. From germline, CDR1 is SGHRS and CDR2 YFSETQ. Trimming removed 2 bases from V and 5 bases from J; junction bases left unmatched: 8. The CDR3 extends over 15 amino acids.

In its sample, this clonotype ranks as medium-sized (0.01 to 0.1%). The genes are TRBV19 and TRBJ1-4; D is possibly TRBD1 (6 bases). Per the germline V gene, CDR1 is LNHDA and CDR2 is SQIVND (reference sequence). There are 15 residues in the CDR3. V was trimmed by 3 bases and J by 8 bases, leaving 16 bases between them. CDR3 region: CASSMGGTTYEKLFF. DNA of the CDR3: TGTGCCAGTAGTATGGGCGGGACAACCTACGAAAAACTGTTTTTT.

This clonotype has a count of ten or more. The chain uses TRBV28 and TRBJ1-2, with D possibly matching TRBD1 (5 bases). The V gene lost 11 bases and the J gene lost 3 bases, with 19 bases spanning the gap. This CDR3 is built from 14 residues. Germline V gene sequence: CDR1 MDHEN, CDR2 SYDVKM. This CDR3 reads CAALQGARDYGYTF. CDR3 bases: TGTGCCGCCCTCCAGGGAGCCCGGGACTATGGCTACACCTTC.

This clonotype appeared once. Since a much larger clone is just one base distant, this may be a read error. This sequence joins TRBV6-1 and TRBJ1-2, with D tentatively TRBD1 (6 bases). This CDR3 is 17 amino acids long. The germline CDR1 and CDR2 sequences are MNHNS and SASEGT. In nucleotides, the CDR3 is TGTGCCAGCAGTTACGGGTTAGGTCAAAGCGGGGGCTATGGCAACACCTTC. It codes for CASSYGLGQSGGYGNTF.

This sequence joins TRBV30 and TRBJ1-5; 9 bases agree with TRBD1. Germline loops: CDR1 GTSNPN, CDR2 SVGIG (reference sequence). The CDR3 has 13 amino acids. V lost 3 bases to trimming and J lost 7 bases; unmatched junction nucleotides: 4. The DNA for the CDR3 is TGTGCCTGGAGGGGACAGGGTGCCCAGCCCCAGCATTTT. Encoded protein: CAWRGQGAQPQHF.

This clonotype was counted only a few times. The V gene is TRBV7-3, the J gene TRBJ2-3; 10 bases match TRBD1. Trimming took 5 bases from V and 5 from J; bases not matched to a gene: 7. This CDR3 is built from 15 residues. Germline V gives CDR1 SGHTA, CDR2 FQGTGA. The CDR3 region is CASSLTGGRGDTQYF. DNA for the CDR3: TGTGCCAGCAGCCTGACAGGGGGCCGAGGAGATACGCAGTATTTT. Complete variable domain (other parts from reference TRBV7-3 and TRBJ2-3): GAGVSQTPSNKVTEKGKYVELRCDPISGHTALYWYRQSLGQGPEFLIYFQGTGAADDSGLPNDRFFAVRPEGSVSTLKIQRTERGDSAVYLCASSLTGGRGDTQYFGPGTRLTVL.